A single sample is the source of the 19 T cell receptor beta chains below, sequenced in a study of control samples from healthy donors and cancer patients. This table comes from immunoSEQ multiplex PCR, and its TCRdb copy is limited to in-frame clones, with some not included. The sample contains 90,000 or so clones, approximately 91% of which appear only once. Specimen: PBMCs. These receptors were taken from a woman aged 45-59 years with colorectal cancer.

The chain is built from TRBV3-1 (or the pseudogene TRBV3-2) and TRBJ1-1, with D tentatively TRBD1 (5 bases). From germline, CDR1 is LGHDT and CDR2 YNNKEL (reference sequence). V lost 4 bases to trimming and J lost 1 base, with 13 bases between them. The CDR3 length is 15 residues. As DNA, the CDR3 is TGTGCCAGCAGCCCCCTAGAGGGGAAGAACACTGAAGCTTTCTTT. Translated: CASSPLEGKNTEAFF.

The rearrangement uses TRBV5-1 and TRBJ1-6, with TRBD1 matching over 8 bases. Trimming took 3 bases from V and 7 from J; bases not matched to a gene: 15. The CDR3 runs 18 residues. CDR1 and CDR2 (germline): SGHRS, YFSETQ. CDR3 protein: CASSYLYVRDRNNSPLHF. The DNA of the CDR3 is TGCGCCAGCAGCTATTTATACGTCCGGGACAGGAACAATTCACCCCTCCACTTT. Supplemented by reference TRBV5-1 and TRBJ1-6, the full variable domain reads KAGVTQTPRYLIKTRGQQVTLSCSPISGHRSVSWYQQTPGQGLQFLFEYFSETQRNKGNFPGRFSGRQFSNSRSEMNVSTLELGDSALYLCASSYLYVRDRNNSPLHFGNGTRLTVT.

J is TRBJ1-1 and V is TRBV5-6; TRBD1 is a possible D gene (6 bases). The germline V and J ends were trimmed by 6 bases and 0 bases, with 12 bases remaining between them. This CDR3 region has 14 residues. CDR1 is SGHDT, CDR2 YYEEEE, per germline. In DNA, the CDR3 is TGTGCCAGCAAGAAGGGGGACTTGAACACTGAAGCTTTCTTT. The encoded protein is CASKKGDLNTEAFF.

V is TRBV7-9 and J is TRBJ1-4; 11 nucleotides match TRBD1. From germline, CDR1 is SEHNR and CDR2 FQNEAQ (reference sequence). This CDR3 has 15 amino acids. Trimming at V came to 8 bases and at J to 3 bases, leaving 5 bases not matched to a gene. CDR3 in amino acids: CASSGQGGANEKLFF. CDR3 coding DNA: TGTGCCAGCTCGGGACAGGGGGGTGCTAATGAAAAACTGTTTTTT.

V is TRBV5-1 and J is TRBJ1-4, with D possibly being TRBD1 (5 bases). The CDR3 has 14 amino acids. The germline V gene has CDR1 SGHRS and CDR2 YFSETQ. Trimming shortened V by 2 bases and J by 2 bases, and 7 bases separated the two germline ends. CDR3 sequence: CASSFQGTNEKLFF. DNA of the CDR3: TGCGCCAGCAGCTTTCAGGGCACTAATGAAAAACTGTTTTTT.

The gene calls are TRBV7-2 and TRBJ1-5, with TRBD1 matching over 9 bases. CDR3 length: 17 residues. Germline V lookup: CDR1 SGHTA, CDR2 FQGNSA. The junction had 9 bases not matched to a gene; V was cut back by 5 bases and J by 1 base. This CDR3 is CASSPGTGSVSNQPQHF. The CDR3 DNA sequence: TGTGCCAGCAGCCCCGGGACAGGGAGTGTGAGCAATCAGCCCCAGCATTTT. The whole variable domain, remainder taken from reference TRBV7-2 and TRBJ1-5, is GAGVSQSPSNKVTEKGKDVELRCDPISGHTALYWYRQSLGQGLEFLIYFQGNSAPDKSGLPSDRFSAERTGGSVSTLTIQRTQQEDSAVYLCASSPGTGSVSNQPQHFGDGTRLSIL.

The V gene is TRBV6-2 or TRBV6-3, the J gene TRBJ1-5; D is unclear. Per germline, CDR1 MNHEY and CDR2 SVGEGT. V shed 6 bases and J shed 2 bases, with 14 bases lying between them. The CDR3 is 15 amino acids. This chain's CDR3 is CASSQVRGGNQPQHF. The CDR3 bases are TGTGCCAGCAGCCAGGTGCGGGGTGGCAATCAGCCCCAGCATTTT.

The chain has TRBV4-1 and TRBJ1-2, with no clear D. CDR1 is MGHRA and CDR2 is YSYEKL in the germline V gene. Trimming removed 1 base from V and 1 base from J, with 7 bases in between. The CDR3 runs 14 residues. CDR3: CASSQATVNYGYTF. DNA for the CDR3: TGCGCCAGCAGCCAAGCAACAGTTAACTATGGCTACACCTTC.

This clone was counted once. This chain connects TRBV19 to TRBJ1-4; TRBD1 agrees at 8 bases. This CDR3 is built from 16 residues. Per germline, CDR1 LNHDA and CDR2 SQIVND (reference sequence). The J segment lost 0 bases and the V segment lost 9 bases, leaving 9 bases of the junction unmatched. The CDR3: CASMGQVRATNEKLFF. The CDR3 DNA reads as TGTGCCAGCATGGGACAGGTAAGGGCAACTAATGAAAAACTGTTTTTT.

The chain combines TRBV7-2 with TRBJ1-2; D is ambiguous. Trimming took 1 base from V and 7 from J, leaving 13 bases between them. In germline, CDR1 is SGHTA, CDR2 FQGNSA. The CDR3 is 14 amino acids. CDR3 residues: CASSLGGNFLGYTF. CDR3 nucleotides: TGTGCCAGCAGCTTAGGCGGAAATTTCCTTGGCTACACCTTC. Supplemented by reference TRBV7-2 and TRBJ1-2, the full variable domain reads GAGVSQSPSNKVTEKGKDVELRCDPISGHTALYWYRQSLGQGLEFLIYFQGNSAPDKSGLPSDRFSAERTGGSVSTLTIQRTQQEDSAVYLCASSLGGNFLGYTFGSGTRLTVV.

The J gene is TRBJ2-7, the V gene TRBV28; D is tentatively TRBD1 or TRBD2 (5 bases each). In germline, CDR1 is MDHEN, CDR2 SYDVKM. Trimming removed 5 bases at V and 0 bases at J, with 14 bases between. The CDR3 extends over 15 amino acids. The CDR3 DNA reads TGTGCCAGCAGTAGCGGACATTTGAGCTCCTACGAGCAGTACGTC. Protein: CASSSGHLSSYEQYV.

V is TRBV2 and J is TRBJ1-1; a weak D match, TRBD1 (5 bases). The CDR3 contains 12 residues. The germline CDR1 and CDR2 sequences are SNHLY and FYNNEI. The V end was cut by 6 bases, the J end by 6 bases, with 11 bases between. CDR3 sequence (DNA): TGTGCCAGCAGCGTCACGGGGGCTGAAGCTTTCTTT. Translation gives CASSVTGAEAFF. Using reference TRBV2 and TRBJ1-1 for the parts outside the CDR3, the full variable domain is EPEVTQTPSHQVTQMGQEVILRCVPISNHLYFYWYRQILGQKVEFLVSFYNNEISEKSEIFDDQFSVERPDGSNFTLKIRSTKLEDSAMYFCASSVTGAEAFFGQGTRLTVV.

The rearrangement links TRBV19 to TRBJ1-5; a weak D match, TRBD1 (5 bases). Germline-derived CDR1 and CDR2 are LNHDA and SQIVND (reference sequence). The V end was cut by 6 bases, the J end by 7 bases, with 16 bases between. There are 14 residues in the CDR3. CDR3 protein: CASRWNGPGQPQHF. Written as DNA, the CDR3 is TGTGCCAGTAGGTGGAACGGCCCAGGGCAGCCCCAGCATTTT.

This sequence joins TRBV7-8 and TRBJ2-4; TRBD2 aligns across 9 bases. With V trimmed by 0 bases and J by 4 bases, 7 bases remained unmatched. The CDR3 totals 17 residues. The germline V gene encodes CDR1 SGHVS and CDR2 FQNEAQ. The CDR3 spells CASSLASGGGEKNIQYF. DNA for the CDR3: TGTGCCAGCAGCTTAGCATCGGGCGGGGGGGAGAAAAACATTCAGTACTTC.

This clone was observed a single time. J is TRBJ2-5 and V is TRBV6-1; TRBD1 agrees at 10 bases. The CDR3 sequence is 19 residues long. The germline V gene has CDR1 MNHNS and CDR2 SASEGT. V lost 4 bases to trimming and J lost 6 bases; unmatched junction nucleotides: 20. CDR3 nucleotide sequence: TGTGCCAGCAGTGCCCTTGGACAGGGGGACAGTTTGGGTCGCAAGACCCAGTACTTC. Translated, it gives CASSALGQGDSLGRKTQYF.

The J gene is TRBJ2-1, the V gene TRBV6-2 or TRBV6-3; TRBD2 matches at 8 bases. The CDR3 runs to 16 residues. From germline, CDR1 is MNHEY and CDR2 SVGEGT. The V segment lost 6 bases and the J segment 0 bases; nucleotides outside the gene matches: 7. CDR3: CASSPLTSGSYNEQFF. The CDR3 coding sequence is TGTGCCAGCAGCCCCCTTACTAGCGGCTCCTACAATGAGCAGTTCTTC.

The V call is TRBV18, the J call TRBJ1-2; the D gene is possibly TRBD1 (6 bases). This CDR3 region has 16 residues. V lost 5 bases to trimming and J lost 1 base, with 17 bases between them. Germline V gene data show CDR1 as KGHSH and CDR2 as LQKENI. DNA for the CDR3: TGTGCCAGCTCAGAGACCCCGGGACAAGATAACTATGGCTACACCTTC. Its protein product is CASSETPGQDNYGYTF.

The rearrangement joins TRBV9 to TRBJ2-5; perhaps D is TRBD1 or TRBD2 (6 bases each). The CDR3 loop spans 14 amino acids. Trimming took off 0 bases at V and 7 bases at J, with 13 bases between the two ends. CDR1 is SGDLS, CDR2 YYNGEE, per germline. This chain's CDR3 is CASSVDGGPRTQYF. The DNA of the CDR3 is TGTGCCAGCAGCGTAGACGGGGGCCCTCGGACCCAGTACTTC. The full variable domain, its missing parts supplied by reference TRBV9 and TRBJ2-5, is DSGVTQTPKHLITATGQRVTLRCSPRSGDLSVYWYQQSLDQGLQFLIQYYNGEERAKGNILERFSAQQFPDLHSELNLSSLELGDSALYFCASSVDGGPRTQYFGPGTRLLVL.

The chain employs TRBV9 and TRBJ2-3, with 8 bases fitting TRBD2. The CDR3 has 17 residues. CDR1 and CDR2 (germline): SGDLS, YYNGEE. The trim removed 0 bases at V and 2 bases at J, leaving 8 bases unmatched. For the CDR3, the DNA is TGTGCCAGCAGCGTAGCCCTAGCGGGCGGGTACACAGATACGCAGTATTTT. Amino acids: CASSVALAGGYTDTQYF. Combining the CDR3 with reference TRBV9 and TRBJ2-3 gives the whole variable domain DSGVTQTPKHLITATGQRVTLRCSPRSGDLSVYWYQQSLDQGLQFLIQYYNGEERAKGNILERFSAQQFPDLHSELNLSSLELGDSALYFCASSVALAGGYTDTQYFGPGTRLTVL.